This T cell receptor beta chain was observed in a study of T cells expressing NK-cell markers. The wider study: It was sorted CD3+CD56+NKG2C+, CD3+CD56+NKG2C- and CD3+CD56-NKG2C+ T cells that supplied the TCR beta repertoires. Study-level findings and limits: Topping the CD3+CD56-NKG2C+ fraction as well were these clonotypes, in several donors.

The CDR3 is 11 amino acids. Germline-derived CDR1 and CDR2 are SGHNT and YENEEA. In generating TCR beta cDNA, 5'RACE template switching with UMIs was used. Following a re-call of the 5' RACE reads, TCRdb has one entry per CDR3 protein and lacks DNA. Reported are a few hundred thousand distinct CDR3 sequences; the ten largest clones contain approximately 1.5%. Regarding this clonotype: Its cognate antigen is unknown.

The sample was blood T cells: a sorted CD56 or NKG2C T cell subset, CD4+ or CD8+ T cells, or bulk PBMC T cells (not recorded which). This TCR derives from a woman between 45 and 65 years old in good health. This rearrangement joins TRBV11-3 to TRBJ2-1. CDR3 residues: CASSLEAVRFF.